The T cell receptor beta chain described here comes from a study of blood T cell repertoires in COVID-19. Here immunoSEQ multiplex PCR was the method, and the copy in TCRdb shows in-frame clones only, minus some. The data show about 160,000 clones, about 83% seen once. The CDR3 is made up of 13 amino acids. The germline CDR1 and CDR2 sequences are SNHLY and FYNNEI. V lost 7 bases, J lost 7 bases, and 3 bases stayed unmatched. The sequenced material came from peripheral blood. This clonotype originated in a man between 35 and 55 years old who had recovered from COVID-19. V usage is TRBV2 and J usage is TRBJ2-1, with 11 bases lining up with TRBD2. The CDR3 here is CASTSGGINEQFF. As DNA, the CDR3 is TGTGCCAGCACTAGCGGGGGGATAAATGAGCAGTTCTTC.